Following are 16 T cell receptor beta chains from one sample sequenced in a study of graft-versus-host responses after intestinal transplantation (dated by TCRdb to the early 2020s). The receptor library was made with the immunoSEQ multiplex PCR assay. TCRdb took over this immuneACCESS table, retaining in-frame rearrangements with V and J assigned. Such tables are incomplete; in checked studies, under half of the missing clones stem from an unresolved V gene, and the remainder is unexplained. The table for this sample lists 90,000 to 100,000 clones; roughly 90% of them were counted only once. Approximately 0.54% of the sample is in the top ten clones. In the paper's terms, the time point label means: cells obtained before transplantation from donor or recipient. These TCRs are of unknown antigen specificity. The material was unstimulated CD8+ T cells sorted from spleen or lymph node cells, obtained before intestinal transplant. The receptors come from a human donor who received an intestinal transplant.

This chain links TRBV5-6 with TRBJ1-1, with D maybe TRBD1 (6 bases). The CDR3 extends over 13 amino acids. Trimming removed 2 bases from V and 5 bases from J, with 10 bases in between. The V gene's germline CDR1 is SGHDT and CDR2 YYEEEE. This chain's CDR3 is CASSFNRVTEAFF. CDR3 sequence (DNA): TGTGCCAGCAGCTTTAACAGGGTTACTGAAGCTTTCTTT.

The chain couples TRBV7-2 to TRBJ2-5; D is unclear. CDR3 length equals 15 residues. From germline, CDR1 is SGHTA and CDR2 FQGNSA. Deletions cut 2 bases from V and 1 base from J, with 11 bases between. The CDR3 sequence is CASSLLPDPQETQYF. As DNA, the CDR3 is TGTGCCAGCAGCTTACTGCCAGATCCCCAAGAGACCCAGTACTTC.

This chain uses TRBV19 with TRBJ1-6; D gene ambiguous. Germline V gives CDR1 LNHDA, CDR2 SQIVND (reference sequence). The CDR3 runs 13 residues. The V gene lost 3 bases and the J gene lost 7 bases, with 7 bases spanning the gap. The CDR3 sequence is CASSMTGNSPLHF. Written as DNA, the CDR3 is TGTGCCAGTAGTATGACCGGGAATTCACCCCTCCACTTT.

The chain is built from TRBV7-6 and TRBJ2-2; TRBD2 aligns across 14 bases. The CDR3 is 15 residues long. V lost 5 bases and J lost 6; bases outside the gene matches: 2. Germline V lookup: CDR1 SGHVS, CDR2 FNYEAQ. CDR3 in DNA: TGTGCCAGCAGCACGGGACTAGCGGGAGCCGGGGAGCTGTTTTTT. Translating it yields CASSTGLAGAGELFF.

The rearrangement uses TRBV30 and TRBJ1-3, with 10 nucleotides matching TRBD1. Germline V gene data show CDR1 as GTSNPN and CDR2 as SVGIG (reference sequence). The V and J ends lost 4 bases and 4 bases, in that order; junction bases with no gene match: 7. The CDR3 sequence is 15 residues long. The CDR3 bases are TGTGCCTGGACCGCCGGGACAGGGGTAGGAAACACCATATATTTT. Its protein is CAWTAGTGVGNTIYF. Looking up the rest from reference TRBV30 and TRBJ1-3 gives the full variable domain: SQTIHQWPATLVQPVGSPLSLECTVEGTSNPNLYWYRQAAGRGLQLLFYSVGIGQISSEVPQNLSASRPQDRQFILSSKKLLLSDSGFYLCAWTAGTGVGNTIYFGEGSWLTVV.

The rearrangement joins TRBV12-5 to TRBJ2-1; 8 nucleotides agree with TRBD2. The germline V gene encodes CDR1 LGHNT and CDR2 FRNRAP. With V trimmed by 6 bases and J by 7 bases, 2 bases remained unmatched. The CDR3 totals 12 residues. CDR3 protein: CASGRGGNEQFF. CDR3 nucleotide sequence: TGTGCTAGTGGCCGCGGGGGGAATGAGCAGTTCTTC.

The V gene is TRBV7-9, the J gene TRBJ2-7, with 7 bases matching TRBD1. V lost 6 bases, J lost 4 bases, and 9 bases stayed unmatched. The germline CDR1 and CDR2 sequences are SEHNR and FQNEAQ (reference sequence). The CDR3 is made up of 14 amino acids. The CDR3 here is CASSSQGSRYEQYF. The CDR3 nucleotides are TGTGCCAGCAGTTCACAGGGGAGCAGATACGAGCAGTACTTC. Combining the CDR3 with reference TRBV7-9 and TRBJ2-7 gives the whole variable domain DTGVSQNPRHKITKRGQNVTFRCDPISEHNRLYWYRQTLGQGPEFLTYFQNEAQLEKSRLLSDRFSAERPKGSFSTLEIQRTEQGDSAMYLCASSSQGSRYEQYFGPGTRLTVT.

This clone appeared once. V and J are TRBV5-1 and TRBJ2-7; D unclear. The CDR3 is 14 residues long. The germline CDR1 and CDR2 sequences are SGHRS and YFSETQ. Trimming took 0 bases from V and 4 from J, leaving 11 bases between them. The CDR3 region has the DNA TGCGCCAGCAGCTTGGAGCAAAGCCCTTACGAGCAGTACTTC. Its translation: CASSLEQSPYEQYF.

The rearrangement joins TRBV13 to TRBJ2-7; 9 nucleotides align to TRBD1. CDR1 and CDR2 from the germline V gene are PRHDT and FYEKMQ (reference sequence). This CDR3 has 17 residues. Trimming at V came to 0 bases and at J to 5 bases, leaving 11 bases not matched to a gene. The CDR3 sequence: CASSLGDRGREGNEQYF. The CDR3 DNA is TGTGCCAGCAGCTTAGGGGACAGGGGCCGAGAGGGAAACGAGCAGTACTTC.

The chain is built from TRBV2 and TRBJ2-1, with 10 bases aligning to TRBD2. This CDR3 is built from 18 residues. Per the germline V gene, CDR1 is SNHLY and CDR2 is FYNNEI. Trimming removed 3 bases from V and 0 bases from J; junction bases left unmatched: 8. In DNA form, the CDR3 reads TGTGCCAGCAGTGATCCGGCTAGCGGGGGACCCTCCTACAATGAGCAGTTCTTC. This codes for CASSDPASGGPSYNEQFF.

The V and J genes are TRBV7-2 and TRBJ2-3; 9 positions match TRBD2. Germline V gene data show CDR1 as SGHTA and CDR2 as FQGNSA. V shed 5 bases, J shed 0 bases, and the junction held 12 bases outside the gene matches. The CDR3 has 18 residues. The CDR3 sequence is CASSASGGFSISTDTQYF. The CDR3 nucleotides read TGTGCCAGCAGCGCCAGCGGGGGGTTTAGCATTAGCACAGATACGCAGTATTTT.

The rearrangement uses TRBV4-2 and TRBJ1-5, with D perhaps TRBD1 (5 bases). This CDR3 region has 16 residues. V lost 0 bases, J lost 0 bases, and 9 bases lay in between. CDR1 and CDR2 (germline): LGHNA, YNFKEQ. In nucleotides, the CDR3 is TGTGCCAGCAGCCAAGAATGGGGCTATAGCAATCAGCCCCAGCATTTT. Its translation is CASSQEWGYSNQPQHF.

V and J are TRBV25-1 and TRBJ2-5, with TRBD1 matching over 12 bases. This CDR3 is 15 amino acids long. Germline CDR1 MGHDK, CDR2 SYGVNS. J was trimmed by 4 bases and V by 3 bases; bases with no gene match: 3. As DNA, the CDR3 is TGTGCCAGCAGTGACCGGGACAGGGGGCGAGAGACCCAGTACTTC. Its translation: CASSDRDRGRETQYF.

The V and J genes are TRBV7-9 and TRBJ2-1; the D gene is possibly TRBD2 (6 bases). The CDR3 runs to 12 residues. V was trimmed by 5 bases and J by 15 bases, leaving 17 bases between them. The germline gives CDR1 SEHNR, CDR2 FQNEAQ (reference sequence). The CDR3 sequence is CASSTTRERGFF. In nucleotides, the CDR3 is TGTGCCAGCAGCACGACTAGGGAGAGGGGGTTCTTC.

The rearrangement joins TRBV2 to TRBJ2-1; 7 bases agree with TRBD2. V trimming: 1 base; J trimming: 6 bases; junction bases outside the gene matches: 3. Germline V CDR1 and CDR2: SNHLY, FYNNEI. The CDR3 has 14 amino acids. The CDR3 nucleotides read TGTGCCAGCAGTGAAGGGACTAGTCTCAATGAGCAGTTCTTC. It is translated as CASSEGTSLNEQFF.

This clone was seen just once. The CDR3: CASSQEGGKNIQYF. CDR3 sequence (DNA): TGCGCCAGCAGCCAAGAGGGGGGCAAAAACATTCAGTACTTC. The chain recombines TRBV4-1 with TRBJ2-4; TRBD2 might be the D (6 bases). V was shortened by 0 bases and J by 3 bases, with 6 bases between the two germline ends. The CDR3 consists of 14 residues. Germline V CDR1 and CDR2: MGHRA, YSYEKL.